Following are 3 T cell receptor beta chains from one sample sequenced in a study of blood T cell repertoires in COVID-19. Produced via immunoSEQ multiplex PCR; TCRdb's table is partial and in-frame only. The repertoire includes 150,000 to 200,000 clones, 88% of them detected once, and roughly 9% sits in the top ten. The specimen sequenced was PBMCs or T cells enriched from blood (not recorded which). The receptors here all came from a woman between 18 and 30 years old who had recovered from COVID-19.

This chain's CDR3 is CASSAGQGAAGELFF. The CDR3 DNA follows: TGTGCCAGCAGCGCGGGACAGGGGGCCGCCGGGGAGCTGTTTTTT. The rearrangement joins TRBV2 to TRBJ2-2, with 12 positions matching TRBD1. The CDR3 consists of 15 residues. From germline, CDR1 is SNHLY and CDR2 FYNNEI. Trimming took 6 bases from V and 6 from J; bases not matched to a gene: 5.

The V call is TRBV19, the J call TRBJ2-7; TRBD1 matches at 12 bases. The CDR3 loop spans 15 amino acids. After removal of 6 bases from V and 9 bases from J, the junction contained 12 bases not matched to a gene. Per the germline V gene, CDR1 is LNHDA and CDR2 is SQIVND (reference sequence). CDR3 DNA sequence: TGTGCCAGTAGGCCGACCGGGACAGGGGGCGCGGGGCAGTACTTC. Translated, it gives CASRPTGTGGAGQYF. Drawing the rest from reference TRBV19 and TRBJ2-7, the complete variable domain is DGGITQSPKYLFRKEGQNVTLSCEQNLNHDAMYWYRQDPGQGLRLIYYSQIVNDFQKGDIAEGYSVSREKKESFPLTVTSAQKNPTAFYLCASRPTGTGGAGQYFGPGTRLTVT.

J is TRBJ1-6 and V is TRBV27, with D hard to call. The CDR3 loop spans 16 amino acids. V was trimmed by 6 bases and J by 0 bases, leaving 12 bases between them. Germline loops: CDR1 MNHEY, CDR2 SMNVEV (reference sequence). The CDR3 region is CASRPWSSSYNSPLHF. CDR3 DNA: TGTGCCAGCAGGCCCTGGAGTAGCTCCTATAATTCACCCCTCCACTTT.